This section outlines one T cell receptor beta chain sequence together with its context. Measured with immunoSEQ multiplex PCR; TCRdb has only the in-frame clones, and not every one. This sample has about 160,000 clones; around 94% occur once, and the top ten carry approximately 15%. The sample is drawn from a study of control samples from healthy donors and cancer patients. Looked up from germline, CDR1 is SGHDN and CDR2 is FVKESK. The V end lost 4 bases, the J end lost 2 bases, and 9 bases lay between the germline ends. The CDR3 is 15 amino acids. The chain employs TRBV14 and TRBJ1-6; possible D gene TRBD1, 6 bases. Sequencing input: PBMCs. The sequence derives from a man aged 60 to 75 with colorectal cancer. The CDR3 here is CASSLQGPYNSPLHF. The CDR3 nucleotides read TGTGCCAGCAGCCTCCAGGGGCCCTATAATTCACCCCTCCACTTT.